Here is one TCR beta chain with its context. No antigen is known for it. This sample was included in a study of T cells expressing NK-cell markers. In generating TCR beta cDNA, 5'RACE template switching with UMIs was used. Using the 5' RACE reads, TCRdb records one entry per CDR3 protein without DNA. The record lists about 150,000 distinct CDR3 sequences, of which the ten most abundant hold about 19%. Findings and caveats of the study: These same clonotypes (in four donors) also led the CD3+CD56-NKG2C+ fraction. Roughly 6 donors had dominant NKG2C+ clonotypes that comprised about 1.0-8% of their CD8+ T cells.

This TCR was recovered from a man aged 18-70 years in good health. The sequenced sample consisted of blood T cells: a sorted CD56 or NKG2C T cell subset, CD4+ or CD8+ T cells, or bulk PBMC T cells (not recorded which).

This chain's CDR3 is CATSDLPHLTGYTGELFF. The V gene is TRBV24-1, the J gene TRBJ2-2; no DNA is available, so the TRBD1 call from TCRdb remains unchecked. This CDR3 region has 18 residues. The germline gives CDR1 KGHDR, CDR2 SFDVKD.